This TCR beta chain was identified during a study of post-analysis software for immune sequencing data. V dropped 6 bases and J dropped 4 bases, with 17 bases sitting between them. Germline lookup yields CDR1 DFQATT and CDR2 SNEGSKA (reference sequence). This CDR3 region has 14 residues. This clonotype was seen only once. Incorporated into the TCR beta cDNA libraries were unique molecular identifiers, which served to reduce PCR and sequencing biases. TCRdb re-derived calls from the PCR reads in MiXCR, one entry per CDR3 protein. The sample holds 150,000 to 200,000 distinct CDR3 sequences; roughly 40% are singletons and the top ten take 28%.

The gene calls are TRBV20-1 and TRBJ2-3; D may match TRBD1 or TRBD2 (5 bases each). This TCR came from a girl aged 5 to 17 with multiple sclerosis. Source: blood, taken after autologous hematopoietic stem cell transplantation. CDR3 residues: CSASPGLGADTQYF. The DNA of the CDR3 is TGCAGTGCGTCTCCGGGGCTAGGAGCAGATACGCAGTATTTT.